The present T cell receptor (beta chain) was sequenced within a study of neoadjuvant anti-PD-1 for oral cavity cancer. Study-level background: Patients without progression received a fourth nivolumab dose around day 43, then surgical resection on days 50-56.

This clone was observed a single time. Its antigen is undetermined. These newly diagnosed stage II-IVA oral cavity squamous cell carcinoma patients had no prior systemic or radiation treatment. No culture or expansion preceded analysis of these blood cells. The study's findings and limits: Treg/Th17 ratio rose with pretreatment blood and fell with post-treatment tumor TCRbeta clonality.

V was cut by 8 bases and J by 0 bases, with 11 bases left in between. CDR1 and CDR2 (germline): LNHDA, SQIVND (reference sequence). The CDR3 length is 15 residues. Profiling relied on immunoSEQ multiplex PCR, and the TCRdb table lists in-frame clones only, not all of them. The data hold 55,000 to 75,000 clones, with around 80% observed a single time. V usage is TRBV19 and J usage is TRBJ2-6; a possible D gene is TRBD2 (6 bases). This receptor was obtained from a person aged 35-79 years with oral cavity squamous cell carcinoma. The starting material was PBMCs, obtained before nivolumab (anti-PD-1) treatment. The CDR3 region is CASEGLLSGANVLTF. CDR3 nucleotides: TGTGCCAGTGAGGGACTGCTCTCTGGGGCCAACGTCCTGACTTTC.